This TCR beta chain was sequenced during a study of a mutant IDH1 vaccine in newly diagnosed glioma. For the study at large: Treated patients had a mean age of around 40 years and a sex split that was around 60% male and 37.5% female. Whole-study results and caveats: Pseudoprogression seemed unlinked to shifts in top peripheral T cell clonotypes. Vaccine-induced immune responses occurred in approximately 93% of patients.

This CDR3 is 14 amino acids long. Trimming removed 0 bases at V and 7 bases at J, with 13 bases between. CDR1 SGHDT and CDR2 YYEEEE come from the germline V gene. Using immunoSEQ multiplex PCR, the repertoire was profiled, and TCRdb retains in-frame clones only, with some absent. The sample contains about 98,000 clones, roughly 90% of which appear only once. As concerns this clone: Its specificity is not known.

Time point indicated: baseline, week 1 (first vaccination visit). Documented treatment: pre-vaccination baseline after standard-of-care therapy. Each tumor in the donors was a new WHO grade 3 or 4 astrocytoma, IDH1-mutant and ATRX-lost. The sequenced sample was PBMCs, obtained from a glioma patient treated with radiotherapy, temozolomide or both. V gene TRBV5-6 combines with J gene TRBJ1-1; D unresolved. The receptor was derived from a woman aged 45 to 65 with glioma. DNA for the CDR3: TGTGCCAGCAGCTTGGCTTCGTTGGCAGGTGAAGCTTTCTTT. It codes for CASSLASLAGEAFF.